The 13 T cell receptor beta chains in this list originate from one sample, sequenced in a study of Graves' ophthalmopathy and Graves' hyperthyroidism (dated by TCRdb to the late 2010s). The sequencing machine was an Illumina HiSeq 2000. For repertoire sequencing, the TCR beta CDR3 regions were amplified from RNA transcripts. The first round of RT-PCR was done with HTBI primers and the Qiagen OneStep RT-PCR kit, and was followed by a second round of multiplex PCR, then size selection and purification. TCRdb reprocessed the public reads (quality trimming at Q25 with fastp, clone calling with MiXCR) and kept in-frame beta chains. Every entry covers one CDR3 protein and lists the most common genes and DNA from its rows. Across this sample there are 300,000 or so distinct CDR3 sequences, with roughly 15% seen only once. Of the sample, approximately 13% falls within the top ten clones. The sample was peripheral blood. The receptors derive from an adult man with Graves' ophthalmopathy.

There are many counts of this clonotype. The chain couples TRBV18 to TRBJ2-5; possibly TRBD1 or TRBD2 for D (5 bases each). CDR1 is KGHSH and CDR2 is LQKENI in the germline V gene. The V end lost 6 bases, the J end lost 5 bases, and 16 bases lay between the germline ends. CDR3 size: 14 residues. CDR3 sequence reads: CASSLYRDEETQYF. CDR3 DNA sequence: TGTGCCAGCTCTCTTTACCGGGACGAGGAGACCCAGTACTTC.

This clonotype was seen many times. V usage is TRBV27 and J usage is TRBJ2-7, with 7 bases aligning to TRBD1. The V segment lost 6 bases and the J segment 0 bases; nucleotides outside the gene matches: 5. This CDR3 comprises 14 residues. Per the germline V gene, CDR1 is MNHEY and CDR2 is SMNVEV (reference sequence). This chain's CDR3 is CASRKTGASYEQYF. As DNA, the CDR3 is TGTGCCAGCAGGAAAACAGGGGCCTCCTACGAGCAGTACTTC.

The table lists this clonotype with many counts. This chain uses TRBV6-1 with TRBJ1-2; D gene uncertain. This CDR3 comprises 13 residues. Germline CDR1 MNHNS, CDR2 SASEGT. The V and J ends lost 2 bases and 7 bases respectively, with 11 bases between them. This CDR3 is CASSETMVSGYTF. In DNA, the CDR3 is TGTGCCAGCAGTGAAACCATGGTATCTGGCTACACCTTC.

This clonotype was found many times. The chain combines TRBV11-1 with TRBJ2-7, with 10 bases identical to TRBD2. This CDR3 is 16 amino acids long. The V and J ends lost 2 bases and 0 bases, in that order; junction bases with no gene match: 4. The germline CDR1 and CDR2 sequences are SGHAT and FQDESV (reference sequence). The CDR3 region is CASSLSGTSASYEQYF. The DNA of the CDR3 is TGTGCCAGCAGCTTATCCGGGACTAGCGCCTCCTACGAGCAGTACTTC. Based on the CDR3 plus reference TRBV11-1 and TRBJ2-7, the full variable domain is EAEVAQSPRYKITEKSQAVAFWCDPISGHATLYWYRQILGQGPELLVQFQDESVVDDSQLPKDRFSAERLKGVDSTLKIQPAELGDSAMYLCASSLSGTSASYEQYFGPGTRLTVT.

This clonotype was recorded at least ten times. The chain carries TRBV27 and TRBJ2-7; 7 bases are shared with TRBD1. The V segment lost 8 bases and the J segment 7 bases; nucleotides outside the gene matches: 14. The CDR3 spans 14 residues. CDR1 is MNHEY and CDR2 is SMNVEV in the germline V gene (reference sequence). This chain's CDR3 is CASPARDRDREQYF. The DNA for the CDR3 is TGTGCCAGCCCCGCCCGGGACAGAGATCGGGAGCAGTACTTC.

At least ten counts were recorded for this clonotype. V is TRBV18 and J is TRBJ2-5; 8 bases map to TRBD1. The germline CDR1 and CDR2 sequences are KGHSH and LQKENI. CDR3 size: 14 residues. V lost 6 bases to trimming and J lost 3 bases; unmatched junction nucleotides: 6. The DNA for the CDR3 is TGTGCCAGCTCTCGTCGGGGACAGGAAGAGACCCAGTACTTC. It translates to CASSRRGQEETQYF.

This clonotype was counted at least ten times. CDR3 coding DNA: TGTGCCAGCTCACCTAGCGGGAGCCCTCGGACCGGGGAGCTGTTTTTT. As protein: CASSPSGSPRTGELFF. The gene calls are TRBV18 and TRBJ2-2, with 9 bases matching TRBD2. V was pared by 3 bases and J by 5 bases, with 7 bases of the junction left unmatched. Germline values: CDR1 KGHSH, CDR2 LQKENI. The length of the CDR3 is 16 residues. The complete variable domain, with remaining parts taken from reference TRBV18 and TRBJ2-2, reads NAGVMQNPRHLVRRRGQEARLRCSPMKGHSHVYWYRQLPEEGLKFMVYLQKENIIDESGMPKERFSAEFPKEGPSILRIQQVVRGDSAAYFCASSPSGSPRTGELFFGEGSRLTVL.

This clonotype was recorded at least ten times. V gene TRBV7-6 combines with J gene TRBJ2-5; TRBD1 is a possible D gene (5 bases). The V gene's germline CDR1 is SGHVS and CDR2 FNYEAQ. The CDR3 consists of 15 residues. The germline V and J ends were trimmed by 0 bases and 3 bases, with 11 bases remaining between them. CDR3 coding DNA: TGTGCCAGCAGCTTAGCGGTGGGGCCTGAAGAGACCCAGTACTTC. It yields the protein CASSLAVGPEETQYF.

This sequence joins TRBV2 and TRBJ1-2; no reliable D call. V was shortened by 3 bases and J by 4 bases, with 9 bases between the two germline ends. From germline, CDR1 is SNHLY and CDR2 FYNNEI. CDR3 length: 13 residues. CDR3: CASSETALYGYTF. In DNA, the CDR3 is TGTGCCAGCAGTGAGACGGCGCTCTATGGCTACACCTTC.

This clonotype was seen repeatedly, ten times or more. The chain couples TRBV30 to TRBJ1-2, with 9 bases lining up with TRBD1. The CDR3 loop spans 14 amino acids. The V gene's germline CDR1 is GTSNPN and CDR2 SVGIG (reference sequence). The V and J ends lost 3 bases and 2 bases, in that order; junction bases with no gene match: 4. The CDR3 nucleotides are TGTGCCTGGAGCCCCGGGACAGGGAACTATGGCTACACCTTC. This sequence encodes CAWSPGTGNYGYTF.

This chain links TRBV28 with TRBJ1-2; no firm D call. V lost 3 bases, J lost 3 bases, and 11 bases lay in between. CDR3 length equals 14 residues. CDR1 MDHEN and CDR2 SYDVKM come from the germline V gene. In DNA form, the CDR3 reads TGTGCCAGCAGTTTTACCGGCACGTACTATGGCTACACCTTC. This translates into CASSFTGTYYGYTF.

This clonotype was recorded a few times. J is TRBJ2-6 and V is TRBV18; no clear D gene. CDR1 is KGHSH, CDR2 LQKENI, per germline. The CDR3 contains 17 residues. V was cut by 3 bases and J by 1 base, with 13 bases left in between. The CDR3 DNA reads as TGTGCCAGCTCACCGGCAGGATTGTTATCTGGGGCCAACGTCCTGACTTTC. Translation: CASSPAGLLSGANVLTF. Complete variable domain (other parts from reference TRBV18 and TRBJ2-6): NAGVMQNPRHLVRRRGQEARLRCSPMKGHSHVYWYRQLPEEGLKFMVYLQKENIIDESGMPKERFSAEFPKEGPSILRIQQVVRGDSAAYFCASSPAGLLSGANVLTFGAGSRLTVL.

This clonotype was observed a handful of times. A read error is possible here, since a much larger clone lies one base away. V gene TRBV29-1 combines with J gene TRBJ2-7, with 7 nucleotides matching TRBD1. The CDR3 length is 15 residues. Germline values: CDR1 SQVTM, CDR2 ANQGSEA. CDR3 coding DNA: TGCATCGTTGCGGTTTTTGGGACAGTCCCCTACGAGCAGTACTTC. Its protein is CIVAVFGTVPYEQYF.